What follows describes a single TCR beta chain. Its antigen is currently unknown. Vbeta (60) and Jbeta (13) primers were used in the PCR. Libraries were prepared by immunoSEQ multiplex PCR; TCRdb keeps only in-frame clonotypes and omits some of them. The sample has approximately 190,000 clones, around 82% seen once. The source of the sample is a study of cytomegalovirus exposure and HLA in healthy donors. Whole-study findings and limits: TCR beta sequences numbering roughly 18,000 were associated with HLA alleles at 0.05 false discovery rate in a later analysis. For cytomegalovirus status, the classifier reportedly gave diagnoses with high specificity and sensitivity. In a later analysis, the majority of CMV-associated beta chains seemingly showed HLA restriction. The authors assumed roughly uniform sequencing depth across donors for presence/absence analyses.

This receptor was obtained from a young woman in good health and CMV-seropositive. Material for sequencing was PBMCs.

CDR3 bases: TGTGCCAGCACCTCATGGGGCCAGCCATCCTACGAGCAGTACTTC. It yields the protein CASTSWGQPSYEQYF. The chain is built from TRBV28 and TRBJ2-7; D is perhaps TRBD1 (5 bases). Trimming shortened V by 7 bases and J by 1 base, and 17 bases separated the two germline ends. This CDR3 is built from 15 residues. Germline lookup yields CDR1 MDHEN and CDR2 SYDVKM.